The next 10 T cell receptor beta chains were all read from a single sample in a study of response to subunit inactivated influenza vaccine. Each CDR3 protein is one row after TCRdb ran MiXCR on the RT-PCR reads. This sample has a few hundred thousand distinct CDR3 sequences, with roughly 20% found just once. The specimen was PBMCs from blood, collected less than 22 months after vaccination. The receptors were sampled from a man between 50 and 75 years old who received an inactivated influenza vaccine.

The chain uses TRBV5-1 and TRBJ2-2; no definite D call. The germline V gene has CDR1 SGHRS and CDR2 YFSETQ. The ends were cut back, 0 bases at V and 4 bases at J, with 10 bases in the middle. The CDR3 is made up of 15 amino acids. This CDR3 is CASSLETTGTGELFF. CDR3 sequence (DNA): TGCGCCAGCAGCTTGGAGACGACCGGCACCGGGGAGCTGTTTTTT.

This clonotype was seen many times. This sequence joins TRBV5-1 and TRBJ1-1; 8 nucleotides align to TRBD1. V shed 2 bases, J shed 4 bases, and the junction held 7 bases outside the gene matches. Per the germline V gene, CDR1 is SGHRS and CDR2 is YFSETQ. This CDR3 is 15 amino acids long. The CDR3 nucleotides read TGCGCCAGCAGCTTAACCGGGACAGGCCCCACTGAAGCTTTCTTT. Translation: CASSLTGTGPTEAFF.

A few counts support this clonotype. The chain employs TRBV7-2 and TRBJ2-1; 9 positions agree with TRBD2. Germline CDR1 reads SGHTA; CDR2 reads FQGNSA. This CDR3 is built from 16 residues. V shed 5 bases and J 1 base; nucleotides not matched to a gene: 6. The CDR3 here is CASSQTLAGSYNEQFF. The CDR3, as DNA: TGTGCCAGCAGCCAGACACTAGCGGGTTCCTACAATGAGCAGTTCTTC.

Ten or more counts support this clonotype. V usage is TRBV7-8 and J usage is TRBJ2-4; 14 bases are shared with TRBD2. This CDR3 spans 17 amino acids. Trimming took 1 base from V and 6 from J; bases not matched to a gene: 5. Germline CDR1 and CDR2: SGHVS and FQNEAQ. DNA of the CDR3: TGTGCCAGCAGCTTAGGGGGGACTAGCGGGGGCCTAAACATTCAGTACTTC. Its protein product is CASSLGGTSGGLNIQYF.

The chain joins TRBV19 to TRBJ1-5; perhaps TRBD1 as D (5 bases). V gave up 6 bases and J gave up 0 bases, with 18 bases separating them. Germline CDR1 reads LNHDA; CDR2 reads SQIVND (reference sequence). This CDR3 has 17 amino acids. In DNA form, the CDR3 reads TGTGCCAGTAGGGTTAGCGGGGCCCCACGTAGCAATCAGCCCCAGCATTTT. It specifies CASRVSGAPRSNQPQHF.

The chain combines TRBV5-6 with TRBJ2-1; 10 bases align to TRBD2. Trimming took 4 bases from V and 4 from J; bases not matched to a gene: 5. Per the germline V gene, CDR1 is SGHDT and CDR2 is YYEEEE. The length of the CDR3 is 15 residues. Written as DNA, the CDR3 is TGTGCCAGCAGCCAAGGACTAGCGGATTACAATGAGCAGTTCTTC. Its protein product is CASSQGLADYNEQFF.

The genes are TRBV20-1 and TRBJ1-2; D unresolved. Germline V gene lookup returns CDR1 DFQATT and CDR2 SNEGSKA (reference sequence). The V and J ends lost 1 base and 5 bases respectively, with 29 bases between them. The CDR3 spans 19 residues. In DNA form, the CDR3 reads TGCAGTGCTAGAGTCCTCGGCCAGTGGGCGCGTGGCAGGCAATATGGCTACACCTTC. Encoded protein: CSARVLGQWARGRQYGYTF.

In this sample, this clonotype turned up a few times. J is TRBJ2-1 and V is TRBV12-3 or TRBV12-4; TRBD2 aligns across 9 bases. This CDR3 comprises 19 residues. V dropped 1 base and J dropped 7; count of bases not matched to a gene: 17. CDR3 residues: CASSLVVSGGRALRNEQFF. The CDR3 nucleotides read TGTGCCAGCAGTTTAGTGGTGTCTGGCGGGAGGGCCCTGAGGAATGAGCAGTTCTTC.

The gene calls are TRBV28 and TRBJ2-5; TRBD1 matches 8 bases. The germline V gene encodes CDR1 MDHEN and CDR2 SYDVKM. After removal of 8 bases from V and 5 bases from J, the junction contained 7 bases not matched to a gene. The CDR3 runs to 13 residues. The CDR3 region has the DNA TGTGCCAGCGGACAGGGACGAGACGAGACCCAGTACTTC. It is translated as CASGQGRDETQYF.

This clonotype was counted a few times. The J gene is TRBJ1-2, the V gene TRBV19, with 7 positions matching TRBD1. This CDR3 is built from 13 residues. Germline CDR1 reads LNHDA; CDR2 reads SQIVND (reference sequence). Trimming took 10 bases from V and 4 from J; bases not matched to a gene: 9. The CDR3 DNA reads TGTGCCACCCGGGACAGAGGTACCTATGGCTACACCTTC. Protein: CATRDRGTYGYTF.